This TCR beta chain was captured in a study of cytomegalovirus exposure and HLA in healthy donors. CDR3 size: 13 residues. Germline loops: CDR1 SGDLS, CDR2 YYNGEE. The germline V and J ends were trimmed by 3 bases and 4 bases, with 10 bases remaining between them. Of note for this clone: The antigen is not known.

Study-wide findings and caveats: Researchers catalogued over 150 TCR beta chains as cytomegalovirus-associated. Reports credit the classifier with highly specific, highly sensitive diagnosis of cytomegalovirus status.

The PCR used 60 Vbeta and 13 Jbeta primers. The data were produced by immunoSEQ multiplex PCR, yet TCRdb's version contains in-frame clones alone and is incomplete. Among about 190,000 clones listed, roughly 82% were seen once. The rearrangement uses TRBV9 and TRBJ1-2, with D possibly matching TRBD1 (5 bases). The TCR originated in a woman between 45 and 65 years old in good health and CMV-seropositive. Sequenced input: PBMCs. The CDR3 loop reads CASSGDSSYGYTF. CDR3 nucleotide sequence: TGTGCCAGCAGCGGTGACAGCTCCTATGGCTACACCTTC.